This T cell receptor beta chain is drawn from a study of CD8 T cells in Susac syndrome. A quantity of roughly 0.5 to 1 ug RNA underwent reverse transcription using random hexamers. A multiplex approach, immunoSEQ multiplex PCR, amplified TCR beta CDR3 across 54 Vbeta and 13 Jbeta. One entry per CDR3 protein, called by TCRdb with MiXCR from the immunoSEQ multiplex PCR reads. The sample lists some 76,000 distinct CDR3 sequences, about 91% occurring once. Peripheral blood CD8+ and CD4+ T cells were profiled by TCR beta sequencing. The multiple sclerosis control group was made up of treatment-naive patients with stable or active relapsing-remitting disease. While CD8+ and CD4+ T cells were isolated negatively, TEMRA cells were enriched by FACS. The germline gives CDR1 SGHTA, CDR2 FQGNSA. This CDR3 spans 14 amino acids. Trimming took 10 bases from V and 0 from J, leaving 16 bases between them.

The sequence was obtained from a human donor with multiple sclerosis. The chain has TRBV7-2 and TRBJ2-7, with D possibly matching TRBD1 (5 bases). Sample: CD8+ T cells from PBMCs. The CDR3: CAIPRVELSYEQYF. CDR3 sequence (DNA): TGTGCCATCCCCAGGGTTGAGCTCTCCTACGAGCAGTACTTC.